This section outlines one T cell receptor (beta chain) sequence together with its context. Its specificity is not known. The data are from a study of early T cells in non-severe SARS-CoV-2 infection. Study overall: Chains stayed unpaired after sequencing of bulk RNA from unsorted whole blood. Broader study findings: Matches to VDJdb favored anti-spike CD8 responses and missed private and CD4 specificities.

Tagging with unique molecular identifiers was applied to individual cDNA molecules. A single record per CDR3 protein comes from TCRdb applying MiXCR to the 5' RACE reads. Of around 88,000 distinct CDR3 sequences listed, approximately 15% are singletons. Material for sequencing was whole blood. This TCR came from an adult who was a healthcare worker with PCR-confirmed SARS-CoV-2 infection or an uninfected control (not recorded which).

The CDR3 protein is CASSRTGGGENTIYF. CDR3 DNA sequence: TGCGCCAGCAGCCGTACAGGGGGTGGTGAAAACACCATATATTTT. J is TRBJ1-3 and V is TRBV5-1; TRBD1 matches 8 bases. Germline V gene sequence: CDR1 SGHRS, CDR2 YFSETQ. The CDR3 totals 15 residues. V shed 4 bases and J 6 bases; nucleotides not matched to a gene: 9.